This is a list of T cell receptor beta chains from one sample in a study of T cell responses to AZD1222 COVID-19 vaccine. The repertoire was sequenced with immunoSEQ multiplex PCR; TCRdb's copy has only in-frame clones and lacks some. The sample lists about 140,000 clones, 85% to 95% occurring once. The sequences come from peripheral blood, collected 28 days after the second AZD1222 dose. These TCRs come from an adult who received the AZD1222 COVID-19 vaccine. CDR3s leave out the opening cysteine and the closing phenylalanine or tryptophan. The order of the fields is CDR3 protein, V gene, clone size, CDR3 length, J gene. Only part of the rows carry a size: once, few, many, or a class if the clone is expanded.

ASSIGQTANYGYT | TRBV19 | - | 13 | TRBJ1-2
ASSEVAAGVNSPLH | TRBV2 | - | 14 | TRBJ1-6
ASSHGRAGNTIY | TRBV3-1/TRBV3-2 | - | 12 | TRBJ1-3
ASSQRRTEAF | TRBV2 | - | 10 | TRBJ1-1
ASSLGLGYGYGYT | TRBV5-1 | - | 13 | TRBJ1-2
ASSTGPYEQY | TRBV6-5 | - | 10 | TRBJ2-7
ASSRDRGRVETQY | TRBV7-8 | - | 13 | TRBJ2-5
ASSDGGGAINEQY | TRBV7-6 | - | 13 | TRBJ2-7
ASSLNRDTDTQY | TRBV6-5 | - | 12 | TRBJ2-3
AWSAGIIQPQH | TRBV30 | - | 11 | TRBJ1-5
ASNLAGSQETQY | TRBV7-9 | - | 12 | TRBJ2-5
ASSPRGVGEKLF | TRBV18 | - | 12 | TRBJ1-4
ASRPTGRITEAF | TRBV2 | - | 12 | TRBJ1-1
ASSEASQAYEQY | TRBV2 | once | 12 | TRBJ2-7
ASSLWGAGNTIY | TRBV7-6 | - | 12 | TRBJ1-3
ASSLLGGVGTGELF | TRBV5-1 | - | 14 | TRBJ2-2
AISEGARNQPQH | TRBV10-3 | - | 12 | TRBJ1-5
ASSQWAGTDTQY | TRBV4-1 | - | 12 | TRBJ2-3
ASSLQLLGRETQY | TRBV7-9 | - | 13 | TRBJ2-5
ASSMVPGGKLF | TRBV19 | - | 11 | TRBJ1-4
ASSLRTENTGELF | TRBV4-2 | - | 13 | TRBJ2-2
ASSNELLGAQY | TRBV12-3/TRBV12-4 | - | 11 | TRBJ2-5
SVYGYT | TRBV29-1 | - | 6 | TRBJ1-2
ASSLVRNTEAF | TRBV11-3 | - | 11 | TRBJ1-1